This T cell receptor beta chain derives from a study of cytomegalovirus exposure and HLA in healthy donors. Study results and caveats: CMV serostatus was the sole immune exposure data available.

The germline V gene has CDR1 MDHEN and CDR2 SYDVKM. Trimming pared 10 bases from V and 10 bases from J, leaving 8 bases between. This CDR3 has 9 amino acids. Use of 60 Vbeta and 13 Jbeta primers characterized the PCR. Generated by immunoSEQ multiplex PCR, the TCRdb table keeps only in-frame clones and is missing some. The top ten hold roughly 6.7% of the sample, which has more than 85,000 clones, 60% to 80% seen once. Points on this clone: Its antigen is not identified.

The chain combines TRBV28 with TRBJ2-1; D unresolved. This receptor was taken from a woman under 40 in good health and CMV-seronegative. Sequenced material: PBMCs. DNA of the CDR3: TGTGCCACACCGACAGAGCAGTTCTTC. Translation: CATPTEQFF.